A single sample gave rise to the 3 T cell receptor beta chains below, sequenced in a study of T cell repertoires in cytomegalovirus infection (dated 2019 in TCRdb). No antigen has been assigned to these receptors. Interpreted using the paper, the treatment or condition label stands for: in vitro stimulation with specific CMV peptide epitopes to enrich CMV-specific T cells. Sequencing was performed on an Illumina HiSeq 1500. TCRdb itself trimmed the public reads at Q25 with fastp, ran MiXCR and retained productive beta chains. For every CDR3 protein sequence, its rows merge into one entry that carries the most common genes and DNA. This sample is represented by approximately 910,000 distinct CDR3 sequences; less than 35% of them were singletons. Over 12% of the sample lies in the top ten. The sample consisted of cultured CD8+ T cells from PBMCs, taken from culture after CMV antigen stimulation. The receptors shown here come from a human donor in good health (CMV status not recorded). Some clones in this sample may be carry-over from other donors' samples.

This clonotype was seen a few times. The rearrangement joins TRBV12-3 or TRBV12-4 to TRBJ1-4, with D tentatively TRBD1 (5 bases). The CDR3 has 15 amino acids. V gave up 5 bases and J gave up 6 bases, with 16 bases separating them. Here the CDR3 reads CASSRLRDLDEKLFF. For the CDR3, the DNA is TGTGCCAGCAGTAGGTTGAGGGACCTTGATGAAAAACTGTTTTTT.

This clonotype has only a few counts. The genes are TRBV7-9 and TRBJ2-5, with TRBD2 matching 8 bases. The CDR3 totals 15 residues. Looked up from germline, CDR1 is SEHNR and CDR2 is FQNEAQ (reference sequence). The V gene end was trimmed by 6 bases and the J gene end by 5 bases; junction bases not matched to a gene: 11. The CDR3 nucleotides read TGTGCCAGCAGTCAGGCGGGGGGAAATCTGGAGACCCAGTACTTC. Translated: CASSQAGGNLETQYF.

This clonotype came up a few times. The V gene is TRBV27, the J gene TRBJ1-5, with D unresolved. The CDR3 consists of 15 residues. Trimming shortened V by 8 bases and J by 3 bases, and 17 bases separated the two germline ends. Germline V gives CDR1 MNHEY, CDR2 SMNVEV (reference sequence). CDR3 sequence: CASSRVGGFNQPQHF. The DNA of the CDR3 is TGTGCCAGCTCAAGGGTGGGCGGCTTCAATCAGCCCCAGCATTTT.